These T cell receptor beta chains were read from a single sample in a study of vaccination and CD4 T cells after COVID-19. MiXCR, applied by TCRdb to the PCR reads, yields one record per CDR3 protein. There are approximately 20,000 distinct CDR3 sequences in the sample; about two fifths occur only once, and around 7.3% lies in the top ten. These receptors have no known antigen. The input for sequencing was CD4+ T cells from blood, cultured in vitro, taken after SARS-CoV-2 vaccination. All receptors come from a human donor who had recovered from COVID-19. The CDR3 runs from the conserved cysteine through the conserved F or W. The D gene is left open where the match is weak. Not all rows give a size; the values are once, few, many and, for expanded clones, a class.

CDR3 length: 16
J gene: TRBJ2-1
D gene: TRBD2
clone size: .
V gene: TRBV6-1
CDR3 DNA: TGTGCCAGCAGTAAGACTAGCGCAAGCTCCTACAATGAGCAGTTCTTC
CDR3 protein: CASSKTSASSYNEQFF

CDR3 length: 14
J gene: TRBJ2-7
D gene: .
clone size: once
V gene: TRBV2
CDR3 DNA: TGTGCTGGAAACCGGGACGGAGGCTCCTACGAGCAGTACTTC
CDR3 protein: CAGNRDGGSYEQYF

CDR3 length: 16
J gene: TRBJ2-5
D gene: TRBD2
clone size: .
V gene: TRBV6-2/TRBV6-3
CDR3 DNA: TGTGCCAGCAGTTACGGGCTAGCGGGAGTCTCGGAGACCCAGTACTTC
CDR3 protein: CASSYGLAGVSETQYF

CDR3 length: 17
J gene: TRBJ2-3
D gene: .
clone size: few
V gene: TRBV6-1
CDR3 DNA: TGTGCCAGCTCAGGCGGGCAGGGGCTTTCGTCTCCAGATACGCAGTATTTT
CDR3 protein: CASSGGQGLSSPDTQYF

CDR3 length: 15
J gene: TRBJ1-5
D gene: TRBD1
clone size: .
V gene: TRBV6-1
CDR3 DNA: TGTGCCAGCTCTATCAGGGACAGGGGCAATCAGCCCCAGCATTTT
CDR3 protein: CASSIRDRGNQPQHF

CDR3 length: 15
J gene: TRBJ2-5
D gene: TRBD1
clone size: .
V gene: TRBV19
CDR3 DNA: TGTGCCAGTAGTATCCGGACAGGCTACCAAGAGACCCAGTACTTC
CDR3 protein: CASSIRTGYQETQYF

CDR3 length: 14
J gene: TRBJ1-2
D gene: .
clone size: .
V gene: TRBV6-1
CDR3 DNA: TGTGCCAGCATCACAGTGGAATTTAACTATGGCTACACCTTC
CDR3 protein: CASITVEFNYGYTF

CDR3 length: 11
J gene: TRBJ2-1
D gene: TRBD2
clone size: .
V gene: TRBV29-1
CDR3 DNA: TGCAGCGCCGGGACTAACAATGAGCAGTTCTTC
CDR3 protein: CSAGTNNEQFF

CDR3 length: 12
J gene: TRBJ2-7
D gene: TRBD1
clone size: .
V gene: TRBV20-1
CDR3 DNA: TGCAGTGCTAGAGGTGACAGGGACGAGCAGTACTTC
CDR3 protein: CSARGDRDEQYF

CDR3 length: 15
J gene: TRBJ2-1
D gene: .
clone size: .
V gene: TRBV11-2
CDR3 DNA: TGTGCCAGCAGCTTTAATCCGAGCTCCTACAATGAGCAGTTCTTC
CDR3 protein: CASSFNPSSYNEQFF

CDR3 length: 14
J gene: TRBJ2-5
D gene: .
clone size: .
V gene: TRBV5-4
CDR3 DNA: TGTGCCAGCAGCCATAGGAGAGGCCAAGAGACCCAGTACTTC
CDR3 protein: CASSHRRGQETQYF

CDR3 length: 13
J gene: TRBJ2-3
D gene: .
clone size: few
V gene: TRBV24-1
CDR3 DNA: TGTGCCACCAGTGACCCCGTATGGGATACGCAGTATTTT
CDR3 protein: CATSDPVWDTQYF

CDR3 length: 16
J gene: TRBJ2-2
D gene: TRBD1
clone size: .
V gene: TRBV7-2
CDR3 DNA: TGTGCCAGCAGGAGCCAGGGGGTTTTAAACACCGGGGAGCTGTTTTTT
CDR3 protein: CASRSQGVLNTGELFF

CDR3 length: 16
J gene: TRBJ1-1
D gene: .
clone size: .
V gene: TRBV11-1
CDR3 DNA: TGTGCCAGCAGCTCCCATACTCGGGGAGGGAACCCTGAAGCTTTCTTT
CDR3 protein: CASSSHTRGGNPEAFF